This is a list of T cell receptor beta chains from one sample in a study of T cell therapy after organ transplantation. For these receptors, no antigen is known. Measured with immunoSEQ multiplex PCR; TCRdb has only the in-frame clones, and not every one. The sample yields approximately 1,200 clones, approximately 62% seen once. Sequencing was performed on CD8+ T cells from blood, taken after autologous CMV-specific T cell therapy. These receptors came from a human patient who had received a solid organ transplant and had CMV disease. Part of the T cell pool may stem from the graft donor. The CDR3 runs from the conserved cysteine through the conserved F or W. A D gene is named only where the DNA matches it firmly. For some rows the clone size is stated as once, few or many, or as a class when expanded; others skip it.

j_gene: TRBJ1-6; d_gene: .; abundance: large; v_gene: TRBV5-1; CDR3aa: CASSLARGPWNSPLHF; CDR3nt: TGCGCCAGCAGCTTGGCGAGGGGCCCTTGGAATTCACCCCTCCACTTT
j_gene: TRBJ2-4; d_gene: TRBD1; abundance: .; v_gene: TRBV4-3; CDR3aa: CASSQETGENIQYF; CDR3nt: TGCGCCAGCAGCCAAGAGACAGGGGAAAACATTCAGTACTTC
j_gene: TRBJ2-2; d_gene: .; abundance: once; v_gene: TRBV7-8; CDR3aa: CASSLKIGTNTGELFF; CDR3nt: TGTGCCAGCAGCTTAAAGATCGGGACCAACACCGGGGAGCTGTTTTTT
j_gene: TRBJ1-6; d_gene: .; abundance: .; v_gene: TRBV9; CDR3aa: CASSVDTSDNSPLHF; CDR3nt: TGTGCCAGCAGCGTAGACACATCGGATAATTCACCCCTCCACTTT
j_gene: TRBJ1-2; d_gene: TRBD1; abundance: .; v_gene: TRBV27; CDR3aa: CASTPSTGYYGYTF; CDR3nt: TGTGCCAGCACCCCATCGACAGGGTATTATGGCTACACCTTC
j_gene: TRBJ1-5; d_gene: .; abundance: .; v_gene: TRBV19; CDR3aa: CASSRAVYSNQPQHF; CDR3nt: TGTGCCAGTAGTAGGGCTGTGTATAGCAATCAGCCCCAGCATTTT
j_gene: TRBJ1-1; d_gene: .; abundance: .; v_gene: TRBV19; CDR3aa: CASSIGVGGWMNTEAFF; CDR3nt: TGTGCCAGTAGTATAGGAGTCGGGGGGTGGATGAACACTGAAGCTTTCTTT
j_gene: TRBJ1-5; d_gene: TRBD1; abundance: .; v_gene: TRBV9; CDR3aa: CASSPGTASNQPQHF; CDR3nt: TGTGCCAGCAGCCCCGGGACAGCGAGCAATCAGCCCCAGCATTTT
j_gene: TRBJ2-7; d_gene: .; abundance: once; v_gene: TRBV6-1; CDR3aa: CASSELVSAYEQYF; CDR3nt: TGTGCCAGCAGTGAATTAGTGAGTGCCTACGAGCAGTACTTC
j_gene: TRBJ2-7; d_gene: .; abundance: .; v_gene: TRBV6-1; CDR3aa: CASSDDPGTSYEQYF; CDR3nt: TGTGCCAGCAGTGATGACCCGGGGACAAGCTACGAGCAGTACTTC
j_gene: TRBJ2-1; d_gene: TRBD1; abundance: .; v_gene: TRBV11-2; CDR3aa: CASSLRTGEQFF; CDR3nt: TGTGCCAGCAGCCTACGGACAGGGGAGCAGTTCTTC
j_gene: TRBJ1-5; d_gene: TRBD1; abundance: .; v_gene: TRBV19; CDR3aa: CASSMGDRRRDNSNQPQHF; CDR3nt: TGTGCCAGTAGTATGGGGGACAGGAGACGCGACAATAGCAATCAGCCCCAGCATTTT
j_gene: TRBJ2-3; d_gene: TRBD1; abundance: .; v_gene: TRBV27; CDR3aa: CASSSRTGGDPQADTQYF; CDR3nt: TGTGCCAGCAGTTCCAGGACAGGGGGCGATCCTCAGGCAGATACGCAGTATTTT
j_gene: TRBJ2-2; d_gene: .; abundance: .; v_gene: TRBV5-1; CDR3aa: CASSLVAGELFF; CDR3nt: TGCGCCAGCAGCTTGGTAGCCGGGGAGCTGTTTTTT
j_gene: TRBJ1-5; d_gene: .; abundance: .; v_gene: TRBV4-2; CDR3aa: CASSRFGGNNQPQHF; CDR3nt: TGTGCCAGCAGCAGATTTGGGGGTAACAATCAGCCCCAGCATTTT
j_gene: TRBJ2-6; d_gene: .; abundance: once; v_gene: TRBV23-1; CDR3aa: CASSPAQQSRANVLTF; CDR3nt: TGCGCCAGCAGTCCCGCGCAACAAAGTCGGGCCAACGTCCTGACTTTC
j_gene: TRBJ2-1; d_gene: TRBD2; abundance: few; v_gene: TRBV19; CDR3aa: CASSIDPTAGNSYNEQFF; CDR3nt: TGTGCCAGTAGTATAGATCCGACAGCGGGAAACTCCTACAATGAGCAGTTCTTC
j_gene: TRBJ1-1; d_gene: .; abundance: .; v_gene: TRBV7-6; CDR3aa: CASSLAPGVTEAFF; CDR3nt: TGTGCCAGCAGCTTAGCGCCAGGGGTTACTGAAGCTTTCTTT
j_gene: TRBJ1-3; d_gene: .; abundance: few; v_gene: TRBV6-6; CDR3aa: CASSYGPQGRGNTIYF; CDR3nt: TGTGCCAGCAGTTACGGCCCCCAGGGGAGAGGAAACACCATATATTTT
j_gene: TRBJ2-7; d_gene: TRBD2; abundance: .; v_gene: TRBV6-5; CDR3aa: CASSLLAGVDEQYF; CDR3nt: TGTGCCAGCAGCTTACTAGCGGGAGTCGATGAGCAGTACTTC
j_gene: TRBJ1-1; d_gene: .; abundance: .; v_gene: TRBV4-2; CDR3aa: CASSSWGEGGTEAFF; CDR3nt: TGTGCCAGCAGCAGTTGGGGAGAGGGGGGAACTGAAGCTTTCTTT
j_gene: TRBJ2-2; d_gene: .; abundance: .; v_gene: TRBV23-1; CDR3aa: CASSQLGTTANTGELFF; CDR3nt: TGCGCCAGCAGTCAATTAGGTACGACAGCGAACACCGGGGAGCTGTTTTTT
j_gene: TRBJ2-5; d_gene: .; abundance: .; v_gene: TRBV28; CDR3aa: CASSLRDTYQETQYF; CDR3nt: TGTGCCAGCAGTTTGCGGGACACCTACCAAGAGACCCAGTACTTC
j_gene: TRBJ2-4; d_gene: TRBD1; abundance: once; v_gene: TRBV9; CDR3aa: CASSVGDRGYIQYF; CDR3nt: TGTGCCAGCAGCGTAGGGGACAGGGGGTACATTCAGTACTTC
j_gene: TRBJ2-3; d_gene: .; abundance: .; v_gene: TRBV11-3; CDR3aa: CASSLRTDTQYF; CDR3nt: TGTGCCAGCAGCCTCCGAACAGATACGCAGTATTTT
j_gene: TRBJ2-1; d_gene: .; abundance: .; v_gene: TRBV6-6; CDR3aa: CASSYVVRNEQFF; CDR3nt: TGTGCCAGCAGTTACGTCGTCAGGAATGAGCAGTTCTTC